What follows describes a single T cell receptor beta chain. The target antigen is unknown. The data originate from a study of shared clonotypes between healthy human individuals. Whole-study results and caveats: Rarefaction analysis demonstrated incomplete sorted-subset sequencing notwithstanding large depth.

Generated by immunoSEQ multiplex PCR, the TCRdb table keeps only in-frame clones and is missing some. The sample carries about 700,000 clones, approximately 79% recorded once. The specimen was memory CD4+ T cells sorted from blood. Subset denoted: CD45RA-negative fraction. The sequence came from a woman between 25 and 40 years old in good health.

Here the CDR3 DNA reads TGTGCCAGCAGAGGACAGCCGTCAACTAATGAAAAACTGTTTTTT. Translated: CASRGQPSTNEKLFF. The rearrangement uses TRBV27 and TRBJ1-4; D perhaps matches TRBD1 (6 bases). Trimming pared 6 bases from V and 0 bases from J, leaving 11 bases between. This CDR3 is built from 15 residues. CDR1 MNHEY and CDR2 SMNVEV come from the germline V gene (reference sequence).